This T cell receptor (beta chain) is drawn from a study of monozygotic twins with inflammatory bowel disease. Germline V gene lookup returns CDR1 SGHRS and CDR2 YFSETQ. The CDR3 runs 14 residues. Staff drew a roughly 2.5 ml blood sample from each donor. General study results and limits: The inverse Simpson measure of TCRbeta diversity was lower in IBD patients than in healthy co-twins.

Using TCRalpha and TCRbeta cDNA, the researchers carried out two nested PCRs that lasted around 15 and 9 cycles. TCRdb reanalyzed the 5' RACE reads and collapses them to one entry per CDR3 protein, without DNA. The sample has around 450,000 distinct CDR3 sequences, and its top ten clones hold 2% to 2.5%. About this clonotype itself: What it binds is unknown.

J is TRBJ1-5 and V is TRBV5-1. Sequencing was done on a sample of blood. The TCR sequence derives from a human donor with ulcerative colitis or Crohn's disease, or a healthy co-twin of an affected twin (not recorded which). This CDR3 reads CASKEDPSGQPQHF.